Shown below are 29 T cell receptor beta chains from a single sample sequenced in a study of PD-L1 blockade in urothelial cancer. This sample's time point: peripheral blood 6 weeks after treatment start. Using immunoSEQ multiplex PCR, the repertoire was profiled, and TCRdb retains in-frame clones only, with some absent. The sample includes around 48,000 clones, about 90% of them seen just once. Material: PBMCs, obtained around atezolizumab (anti-PD-L1) treatment. These receptors came from a man aged 55 to 70 with urothelial cancer.

The chain has TRBV6-6 and TRBJ2-5; weak D call: TRBD2 (5 bases). The CDR3 sequence is 14 residues long. Trimming removed 0 bases at V and 0 bases at J, with 5 bases between. Germline values: CDR1 MNHNY, CDR2 SVGAGI (reference sequence). In DNA form, the CDR3 reads TGTGCCAGCAGTTACTCGAGGGACCAAGAGACCCAGTACTTC. Translating it yields CASSYSRDQETQYF.

The chain couples TRBV6-1 to TRBJ1-1; perhaps TRBD1 as D (5 bases). The CDR3 sequence is 13 residues long. V was pared by 6 bases and J by 2 bases, with 10 bases between. Germline V gene sequence: CDR1 MNHNS, CDR2 SASEGT. CDR3 DNA sequence: TGTGCCAGCAGGACCACAGGCAACACTGAAGCTTTCTTT. Translation: CASRTTGNTEAFF.

The chain carries TRBV6-6 and TRBJ1-1; 8 positions agree with TRBD1. Per the germline V gene, CDR1 is MNHNY and CDR2 is SVGAGI (reference sequence). This CDR3 is built from 14 residues. Trimming cost V 10 bases and J 5 bases; bases outside gene matches: 12. CDR3 in amino acids: CAIGQDRVKTEAFF. CDR3 nucleotide sequence: TGTGCCATCGGGCAGGACAGGGTAAAAACTGAAGCTTTCTTT.

This chain uses TRBV19 with TRBJ2-5; perhaps TRBD2 as D (6 bases). V was cut by 4 bases and J by 9 bases, with 18 bases left in between. The CDR3 has 14 amino acids. Germline-derived CDR1 and CDR2 are LNHDA and SQIVND (reference sequence). This CDR3 is CASSTSREWEAQYF. Here the CDR3 DNA reads TGTGCCAGTAGTACCTCTAGGGAATGGGAGGCCCAGTACTTC.

The V call is TRBV9, the J call TRBJ2-7; no clear D. Germline CDR1 SGDLS, CDR2 YYNGEE. This CDR3 is built from 15 residues. Trimming cost V 1 base and J 4 bases, with 15 bases left between them. CDR3 coding DNA: TGTGCCAGCAGCGTAAATCCAGGCAGTCAGTACGAGCAGTACTTC. This encodes CASSVNPGSQYEQYF. Full variable domain (rest looked up from reference TRBV9 and TRBJ2-7): DSGVTQTPKHLITATGQRVTLRCSPRSGDLSVYWYQQSLDQGLQFLIQYYNGEERAKGNILERFSAQQFPDLHSELNLSSLELGDSALYFCASSVNPGSQYEQYFGPGTRLTVT.

This sequence joins TRBV11-3 and TRBJ2-3, with D unresolved. The CDR3 is 16 amino acids. V shed 1 base and J shed 0 bases, with 11 bases lying between them. Germline V gene lookup returns CDR1 SGHNT and CDR2 YENEEA. CDR3 coding DNA: TGTGCCAGCAGCTTAGGGGCAGGTCTTAGCACAGATACGCAGTATTTT. Residues: CASSLGAGLSTDTQYF.

V is TRBV29-1 and J is TRBJ1-3, with 8 bases fitting TRBD1. This CDR3 contains 14 residues. Germline CDR1 and CDR2: SQVTM and ANQGSEA. The ends lost 3 bases at V and 0 bases at J; junction bases unmatched: 1. This chain's CDR3 is CSVDTGGSGNTIYF. The CDR3 coding sequence is TGCAGCGTTGATACAGGGGGCTCTGGAAACACCATATATTTT.

The chain combines TRBV5-5 with TRBJ1-5; 8 positions match TRBD1. After removal of 6 bases from V and 6 bases from J, the junction contained 5 bases not matched to a gene. There are 13 residues in the CDR3. CDR1 SGHKS and CDR2 YYEKEE come from the germline V gene (reference sequence). The CDR3 reads CASNTGGGQPQHF. The CDR3 DNA follows: TGTGCCAGCAACACAGGGGGTGGTCAGCCCCAGCATTTT.

The J gene is TRBJ2-7, the V gene TRBV15; D is unresolved. The CDR3 spans 14 residues. Trimming removed 0 bases at V and 0 bases at J, with 6 bases between. Germline CDR1 reads LNHNV; CDR2 reads YYDKDF (reference sequence). The CDR3: CATSREYSSYEQYF. CDR3 nucleotide sequence: TGTGCCACCAGCAGAGAGTACAGCTCCTACGAGCAGTACTTC.

This clone was found a few times. This chain links TRBV11-1 with TRBJ2-7, with 7 bases matching TRBD1. This CDR3 has 16 amino acids. Germline V gives CDR1 SGHAT, CDR2 FQDESV (reference sequence). J lost 4 bases, V lost 1 base, and 10 bases had no gene match. CDR3 coding DNA: TGTGCCAGCAGCTTAGATCTATCGGGGACAGAATACGAGCAGTACTTC. It is translated as CASSLDLSGTEYEQYF.

This clone has a single count. The J gene is TRBJ1-6, the V gene TRBV5-6; D might be TRBD1 (5 bases). Trimming stripped 2 bases from V and 6 bases from J, with 12 bases between. The germline gives CDR1 SGHDT, CDR2 YYEEEE. The CDR3 spans 15 residues. The CDR3: CASSFWGVANSPLHF. The DNA for the CDR3 is TGTGCCAGCAGCTTCTGGGGGGTTGCTAATTCACCCCTCCACTTT.

This rearrangement joins TRBV11-2 to TRBJ2-2, with TRBD1 identical over 8 bases. The V and J ends lost 3 bases and 7 bases, in that order; junction bases with no gene match: 10. The CDR3 totals 16 residues. Germline CDR1 reads SGHAT; CDR2 reads FQNNGV. CDR3 sequence reads: CASSLFQGADGGELFF. CDR3 nucleotides: TGTGCCAGCAGCTTGTTCCAGGGGGCTGACGGCGGGGAGCTGTTTTTT.

The gene calls are TRBV10-2 and TRBJ2-3, with D perhaps TRBD2 (7 bases). Looked up from germline, CDR1 is WSHSY and CDR2 is SAAADI. The CDR3 spans 12 residues. With 8 bases removed from V and 2 bases from J, the gap between germline ends came to 8 bases. The chain's CDR3 is CASGGATDTQYF. The DNA for the CDR3 is TGCGCCAGCGGGGGGGCCACAGATACGCAGTATTTT.

The J gene is TRBJ2-7, the V gene TRBV5-1, with TRBD1 as a possible D gene (6 bases). The CDR3 extends over 13 amino acids. With 0 bases removed from V and 2 bases from J, the gap between germline ends came to 6 bases. From germline, CDR1 is SGHRS and CDR2 YFSETQ. The CDR3 nucleotides read TGCGCCAGCAGCTTGGGGGGGCCCTACGAGCAGTACTTC. As protein: CASSLGGPYEQYF.

The genes are TRBV29-1 and TRBJ2-7; TRBD1 agrees at 11 bases. Germline CDR1 SQVTM, CDR2 ANQGSEA. V lost 4 bases to trimming and J lost 6 bases; unmatched junction nucleotides: 5. The CDR3 is 13 residues long. CDR3 protein: CSVGEGQGGEQYF. CDR3 sequence (DNA): TGCAGCGTTGGAGAGGGACAGGGGGGCGAGCAGTACTTC.

The chain couples TRBV6-5 to TRBJ1-2; possibly TRBD1 for D (6 bases). The CDR3 loop spans 13 amino acids. With 5 bases removed from V and 4 bases from J, the gap between germline ends came to 11 bases. Germline CDR1 MNHEY, CDR2 SVGAGI. Here the CDR3 reads CASSRTALYGYTF. DNA of the CDR3: TGTGCCAGCAGTCGGACAGCTCTCTATGGCTACACCTTC.

The chain joins TRBV7-2 to TRBJ2-4; TRBD2 matches at 7 bases. CDR1 SGHTA and CDR2 FQGNSA come from the germline V gene. Trimming at V came to 0 bases and at J to 12 bases, leaving 2 bases not matched to a gene. This CDR3 spans 12 amino acids. CDR3 amino acids: CASSLAGGTQYF. The CDR3 DNA sequence: TGTGCCAGCAGCTTAGCGGGGGGGACTCAGTACTTC.

This clone occurred a few times. The chain's CDR3 is CASSLASGGFDTEAFF. CDR3 nucleotides: TGCGCCAGCAGCTTGGCGTCAGGGGGCTTCGACACTGAAGCTTTCTTT. This chain joins TRBV5-1 and TRBJ1-1, with TRBD1 matching 8 bases. This CDR3 has 16 amino acids. Germline V CDR1 and CDR2: SGHRS, YFSETQ. V lost 0 bases and J lost 3; bases outside the gene matches: 7.

The rearrangement uses TRBV5-1 and TRBJ2-7; TRBD1 is a possible D gene (6 bases). Per germline, CDR1 SGHRS and CDR2 YFSETQ. The length of the CDR3 is 14 residues. Trimming pared 4 bases from V and 0 bases from J, leaving 11 bases between. CDR3: CASSETGTSYEQYF. The DNA for the CDR3 is TGCGCCAGCAGCGAGACAGGTACCTCCTACGAGCAGTACTTC.

This chain connects TRBV5-6 to TRBJ1-2, with D possibly TRBD1 on 6 matching bases. CDR1 and CDR2 from the germline V gene are SGHDT and YYEEEE. Trimming took 4 bases from V and 3 from J, leaving 16 bases between them. The CDR3 is 15 residues long. Written as DNA, the CDR3 is TGTGCCAGCAGCGTATACAGGGTATCTGACTATGGCTACACCTTC. Translated: CASSVYRVSDYGYTF.

The genes are TRBV11-3 and TRBJ2-2; 9 bases align to TRBD1. The germline V gene has CDR1 SGHNT and CDR2 YENEEA. The CDR3 length is 15 residues. V gave up 4 bases and J gave up 6 bases; unmatched junction bases: 6. CDR3: CASSSMTGGAGELFF. The CDR3 nucleotides are TGTGCCAGCAGCTCGATGACAGGGGGGGCCGGGGAGCTGTTTTTT.

The rearrangement links TRBV19 to TRBJ1-1; 10 bases are shared with TRBD1. J lost 8 bases, V lost 7 bases, and 10 bases had no gene match. The CDR3 runs 14 residues. The germline gives CDR1 LNHDA, CDR2 SQIVND (reference sequence). CDR3: CASTPRDRGPEAFF. The CDR3 DNA reads TGTGCCAGTACCCCTCGGGACAGGGGACCCGAAGCTTTCTTT.

The chain couples TRBV5-1 to TRBJ2-7, with 9 bases matching TRBD1. Germline CDR1 reads SGHRS; CDR2 reads YFSETQ. J gave up 4 bases and V 4 bases, and 6 bases lay outside the gene matches. This CDR3 spans 14 amino acids. This chain's CDR3 is CASSIQGATYEQYF. CDR3 coding DNA: TGCGCCAGCAGCATACAGGGGGCGACGTACGAGCAGTACTTC.

For the CDR3, the DNA is TGTGCCAGCAGCCAAACTAGCGACTCCTACAATGAGCAGTTCTTC. Its protein product is CASSQTSDSYNEQFF. The chain is built from TRBV7-2 and TRBJ2-1, with 7 nucleotides matching TRBD2. CDR1 and CDR2 (germline): SGHTA, FQGNSA. The CDR3 spans 15 residues. Germline trimming cut 5 bases from V and 0 bases from J; bases unmatched to any gene: 4.

This sequence joins TRBV5-1 and TRBJ2-7; no firm D call. CDR1 and CDR2 from the germline V gene are SGHRS and YFSETQ. CDR3 length: 14 amino acids. Trimming pared 4 bases from V and 3 bases from J, leaving 14 bases between. Written as DNA, the CDR3 is TGCGCCAGCAGCCTAACTCCGACAAACTACGAGCAGTACTTC. This codes for CASSLTPTNYEQYF.

This clone appeared once. The V gene is TRBV19, the J gene TRBJ2-5; possibly TRBD1 for D (5 bases). V dropped 3 bases and J dropped 2 bases, with 7 bases sitting between them. The CDR3 sequence is 13 residues long. Germline assignment: CDR1 LNHDA and CDR2 SQIVND (reference sequence). In nucleotides, the CDR3 is TGTGCCAGTAGTATTAACAGGCAAGAGACCCAGTACTTC. It specifies CASSINRQETQYF.

This clone was seen once. The chain carries TRBV10-1 and TRBJ2-2; 7 nucleotides line up with TRBD1. This CDR3 comprises 14 residues. Germline V gene lookup returns CDR1 WNHNN and CDR2 SYGVQD (reference sequence). With V trimmed by 1 base and J by 5 bases, 1 base remained unmatched. CDR3 residues: CASSEWTGTGELFF. CDR3 nucleotide sequence: TGCGCCAGCAGTGAGTGGACAGGTACCGGGGAGCTGTTTTTT.

The rearrangement joins TRBV30 to TRBJ2-5; D ambiguous. V lost 2 bases to trimming and J lost 3 bases, with 10 bases between them. Germline CDR1 is GTSNPN and CDR2 is SVGIG (reference sequence). This CDR3 region has 13 residues. CDR3 region: CAWSSRSEETQYF. CDR3 bases: TGTGCCTGGAGTTCCCGGTCCGAAGAGACCCAGTACTTC.

In its sample, this clone was seen a few times. The chain carries TRBV7-2 and TRBJ2-1; D unresolved. This CDR3 is built from 15 residues. CDR1 is SGHTA, CDR2 FQGNSA, per germline. The V end was cut by 5 bases, the J end by 1 base, with 12 bases between. Here the CDR3 DNA reads TGTGCCAGCAGCCCTGGCAGGCGATCCTACAATGAGCAGTTCTTC. Its translation: CASSPGRRSYNEQFF.